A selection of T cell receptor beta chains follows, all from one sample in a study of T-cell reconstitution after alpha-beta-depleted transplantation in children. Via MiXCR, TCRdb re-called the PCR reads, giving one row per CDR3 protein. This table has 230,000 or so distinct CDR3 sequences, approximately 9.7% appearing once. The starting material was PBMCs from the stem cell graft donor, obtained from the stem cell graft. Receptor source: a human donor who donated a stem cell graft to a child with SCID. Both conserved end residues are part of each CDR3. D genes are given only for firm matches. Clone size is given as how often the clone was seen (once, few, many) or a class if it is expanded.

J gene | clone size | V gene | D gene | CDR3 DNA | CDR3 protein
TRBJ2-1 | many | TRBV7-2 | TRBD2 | TGTGCCAGCATTTATAGCGGGGGGGCCGGGGTATTGTTCTTC | CASIYSGGAGVLFF
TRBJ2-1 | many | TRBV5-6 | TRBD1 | TGTGCCAGCACCTCCTTGGACAGGGATCCCCAGCAGTTCTTC | CASTSLDRDPQQFF
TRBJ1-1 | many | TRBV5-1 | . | TGCGCCAGCAGCTTGGGTCCCAGCGGGGAAGCTTTCTTT | CASSLGPSGEAFF
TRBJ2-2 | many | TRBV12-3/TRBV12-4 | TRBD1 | TGTGCCAGCACCTACGGGGACAGGAACACCGGGGAGCTGTTTTTT | CASTYGDRNTGELFF
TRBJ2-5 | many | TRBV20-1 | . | TGCAGTGCTAGAAGGTCCCGGGAATCGGAGACCCAGTACTTC | CSARRSRESETQYF
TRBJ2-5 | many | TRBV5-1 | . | TGCGCCAGCAGCTTGAGGACAGACCAAGAGACCCAGTACTTC | CASSLRTDQETQYF
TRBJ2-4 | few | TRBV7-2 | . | TGTGCCAGCAGCCCCCCAGGGGGGGGCAAAAACATTCAGTACTTC | CASSPPGGGKNIQYF
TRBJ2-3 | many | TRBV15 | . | TGTGCCACCAGCAGAAGGACCAGGGGTGCAGATACGCAGTATTTT | CATSRRTRGADTQYF
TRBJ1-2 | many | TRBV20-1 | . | TGCAGTGCGAGGGACAACCACTATGGCTACACCTTC | CSARDNHYGYTF
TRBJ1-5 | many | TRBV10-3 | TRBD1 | TGTGCCATCAGTTCCGGGACAGGGATGGTTGGAGGATATCGCAATCAGCCCCAGCATTTT | CAISSGTGMVGGYRNQPQHF
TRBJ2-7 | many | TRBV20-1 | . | TGCAGTGCTTACTCCAGCTCCTCCTACGAGCAGTACTTC | CSAYSSSSYEQYF
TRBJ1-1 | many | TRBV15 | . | TGTGCCACCAGCAGAAGGACAACAACTGAAGCTTTCTTT | CATSRRTTTEAFF
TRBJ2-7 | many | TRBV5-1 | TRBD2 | TGCGCCAGCAGCTGGGGGACTAGCGGGGATTACGAGCAGTACTTC | CASSWGTSGDYEQYF
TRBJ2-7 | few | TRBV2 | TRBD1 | TGTGCCAGCAGCCCACAGGGGGCTAGCCACGAGCAGTACTTC | CASSPQGASHEQYF
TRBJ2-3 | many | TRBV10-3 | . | TGTGCCATCAAAACGGACACAGATACGCAGTATTTT | CAIKTDTDTQYF
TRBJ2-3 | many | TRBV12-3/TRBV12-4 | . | TGTGCCAGCAGTCCGGGGTCGGATACGCAGTATTTT | CASSPGSDTQYF
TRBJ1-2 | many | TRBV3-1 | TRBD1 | TGTGCCAGCACCCCCCCGGGACAGGGATCCTATGGCTACACCTTC | CASTPPGQGSYGYTF
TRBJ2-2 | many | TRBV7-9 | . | TGTGCCAGCAGGCCCGGGAACACCGGGGAGCTGTTTTTT | CASRPGNTGELFF
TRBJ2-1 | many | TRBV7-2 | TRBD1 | TGTGCCAGCAGTTACGGGACAGCCTACAATGAGCAGTTCTTC | CASSYGTAYNEQFF
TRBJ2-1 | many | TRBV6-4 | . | TGTGCCAGCAGTGACAAGGCGGGGTCCTACAATGAGCAGTTCTTC | CASSDKAGSYNEQFF
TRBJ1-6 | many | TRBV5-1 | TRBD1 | TGCGCCAGCAGCGAAGAAACAGGGGGCGGATCCCTCCACTTT | CASSEETGGGSLHF
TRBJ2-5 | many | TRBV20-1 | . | TGCAGTGCTTCGAGTCGCCAAGAGACCCAGTACTTC | CSASSRQETQYF